The 15 T cell receptor beta chains reported below all come from one sample, sequenced in a study of T cell responses to AZD1222 COVID-19 vaccine (dated by TCRdb to about 2021). Libraries were prepared through the immunoSEQ multiplex PCR assay. TCRdb took this table from immuneACCESS and kept in-frame rearrangements with V and J called. Such tables lack part of the clones; where checked against another copy, unresolved V genes explain under half of the gap, and the rest is unexplained. This sample has approximately 100,000 clones in its table, and approximately 87% of those were observed once. The ten largest clones take up roughly 4.5% of the sample. The time point label of this sample denotes: about 28 days (+/-7) after the second vaccine dose. The specimen comprised peripheral blood, sampled 28 days after the second AZD1222 dose. All receptors derive from an adult who received the AZD1222 COVID-19 vaccine.

J is TRBJ2-7 and V is TRBV19, with 7 positions matching TRBD1. CDR3 length: 14 residues. V gave up 6 bases and J gave up 3 bases; unmatched junction bases: 8. Germline CDR1 reads LNHDA; CDR2 reads SQIVND (reference sequence). CDR3 bases: TGTGCCAGTAGAAACGACAGGGCCAGCTACGAGCAGTACTTC. Translated, it gives CASRNDRASYEQYF.

The J gene is TRBJ2-7, the V gene TRBV28; tentatively, D is TRBD1 (5 bases). There are 13 residues in the CDR3. V was pared by 9 bases and J by 7 bases, with 19 bases between. The germline gives CDR1 MDHEN, CDR2 SYDVKM. The CDR3 protein is CASSRQPVGEQYF. CDR3 DNA: TGTGCCAGTAGTCGACAGCCGGTGGGAGAGCAGTACTTC.

CDR3 amino acids: CATSRDSLQGGRRNSPLHF. The CDR3 nucleotides are TGTGCCACCAGCAGAGATAGCTTACAGGGAGGGAGGAGGAATTCACCCCTCCACTTT. This sequence joins TRBV15 and TRBJ1-6, with D possibly being TRBD1 (6 bases). The V and J ends lost 0 bases and 7 bases respectively, with 22 bases between them. The CDR3 is 19 residues long. Germline CDR1 and CDR2: LNHNV and YYDKDF (reference sequence). Drawing the rest from reference TRBV15 and TRBJ1-6, the complete variable domain is DAMVIQNPRYQVTQFGKPVTLSCSQTLNHNVMYWYQQKSSQAPKLLFHYYDKDFNNEADTPDNFQSRRPNTSFCFLDIRSPGLGDTAMYLCATSRDSLQGGRRNSPLHFGNGTRLTVT.

The gene calls are TRBV7-7 and TRBJ2-2; 7 nucleotides match TRBD2. The CDR3 extends over 17 amino acids. J lost 0 bases, V lost 0 bases, and 4 bases had no gene match. CDR1 is SSHAT, CDR2 FNYEAQ, per germline (reference sequence). The CDR3 is CASSLAGGASNTGELFF. The CDR3 region has the DNA TGTGCCAGCAGCTTAGCGGGAGGGGCTTCGAACACCGGGGAGCTGTTTTTT.

The genes are TRBV7-9 and TRBJ1-2; no definite D call. Trimming left V 5 bases short and J 0 bases short, with 13 bases between. CDR1 and CDR2 from the germline V gene are SEHNR and FQNEAQ (reference sequence). This CDR3 comprises 15 residues. DNA of the CDR3: TGTGCCAGCAGCCCTCTAGGGAAGACTAACTATGGCTACACCTTC. Its translation is CASSPLGKTNYGYTF.

The chain carries TRBV5-1 and TRBJ1-2; D may be TRBD1 (5 bases). Germline-derived CDR1 and CDR2 are SGHRS and YFSETQ. This CDR3 has 19 amino acids. V was trimmed by 0 bases and J by 3 bases, leaving 24 bases between them. The CDR3 spells CASSLGGVAGFRQDYGYTF. In nucleotides, the CDR3 is TGCGCCAGCAGCTTGGGAGGCGTGGCAGGGTTTAGGCAGGACTATGGCTACACCTTC.

The chain uses TRBV6-5 and TRBJ1-6; D might be TRBD1 (5 bases). Germline-derived CDR1 and CDR2 are MNHEY and SVGAGI. This CDR3 is built from 14 residues. V gave up 6 bases and J gave up 8 bases, with 14 bases separating them. The CDR3 loop is CASSRRQRDSPLHF. CDR3 nucleotide sequence: TGTGCCAGCAGCCGACGACAGAGGGATTCACCCCTCCACTTT.

The chain combines TRBV25-1 with TRBJ1-5; 8 positions agree with TRBD1. Germline CDR1 MGHDK, CDR2 SYGVNS. The CDR3 is made up of 13 amino acids. The trim removed 6 bases at V and 9 bases at J, leaving 7 bases unmatched. Here the CDR3 DNA reads TGTGCCAGCAGGGGGACAGGTTCGGGGCCCCAGCATTTT. Translating gives CASRGTGSGPQHF.

This sequence joins TRBV6-5 and TRBJ2-5; D is possibly TRBD1 (6 bases). This CDR3 contains 13 residues. The V and J ends lost 10 bases and 2 bases respectively, with 14 bases between them. CDR1 and CDR2 from the germline V gene are MNHEY and SVGAGI. CDR3 residues: CATDRSGQETQYF. As DNA, the CDR3 is TGTGCCACCGACAGGTCGGGACAAGAGACCCAGTACTTC.

The chain employs TRBV21-1 and TRBJ1-5. TRBV21-1 is listed as a pseudogene. The CDR3 length is 16 residues. The CDR3 bases are TGTGCCAGCAGCAAAGACGTATGGTGTGGGATTCAGCCCCAGCATTTT. Encoded protein: CASSKDVWCGIQPQHF.

This sequence joins TRBV18 and TRBJ2-1; D ambiguous. V was shortened by 5 bases and J by 0 bases, with 5 bases between the two germline ends. The CDR3 contains 13 residues. Germline lookup yields CDR1 KGHSH and CDR2 LQKENI. CDR3 loop: CASSVNSYNEQFF. The DNA for the CDR3 is TGTGCCAGCTCAGTTAACTCCTACAATGAGCAGTTCTTC.

This clone appeared a single time. The chain carries TRBV7-2 and TRBJ2-7, with 9 bases lining up with TRBD2. CDR1 and CDR2 (germline): SGHTA, FQGNSA. The CDR3 totals 17 residues. With 2 bases clipped from V and 6 bases from J, the junction kept 14 bases outside the gene matches. The CDR3 region has the DNA TGTGCCAGCAGCTTAAGGGTTGGCTTAGCGGGAGACGGCGAGCAGTACTTC. It codes for CASSLRVGLAGDGEQYF.

The V and J genes are TRBV7-2 and TRBJ2-7; 10 bases map to TRBD2. Looked up from germline, CDR1 is SGHTA and CDR2 is FQGNSA. The CDR3 runs to 14 residues. With 9 bases clipped from V and 2 bases from J, the junction kept 7 bases outside the gene matches. The CDR3 region has the DNA TGTGCCAGTCAGGAGCGGGGGGGCCCCTACGAGCAGTACTTC. It yields the protein CASQERGGPYEQYF.

The V call is TRBV7-2, the J call TRBJ1-3; no definite D call. Germline CDR1 is SGHTA and CDR2 is FQGNSA. Deletions cut 1 base from V and 0 bases from J, with 16 bases between. CDR3 length equals 18 residues. CDR3 residues: CASSLVVTDYNSGNTIYF. The CDR3 DNA is TGTGCCAGCAGCTTAGTCGTGACGGATTATAACTCTGGAAACACCATATATTTT.

The chain uses TRBV6-5 and TRBJ1-1; D is possibly TRBD1 (5 bases). The length of the CDR3 is 14 residues. CDR1 and CDR2 (germline): MNHEY, SVGAGI. The CDR3 is CATAPRAGNTEAFF. The CDR3 DNA reads TGTGCTACCGCCCCCAGGGCTGGGAACACTGAAGCTTTCTTT.